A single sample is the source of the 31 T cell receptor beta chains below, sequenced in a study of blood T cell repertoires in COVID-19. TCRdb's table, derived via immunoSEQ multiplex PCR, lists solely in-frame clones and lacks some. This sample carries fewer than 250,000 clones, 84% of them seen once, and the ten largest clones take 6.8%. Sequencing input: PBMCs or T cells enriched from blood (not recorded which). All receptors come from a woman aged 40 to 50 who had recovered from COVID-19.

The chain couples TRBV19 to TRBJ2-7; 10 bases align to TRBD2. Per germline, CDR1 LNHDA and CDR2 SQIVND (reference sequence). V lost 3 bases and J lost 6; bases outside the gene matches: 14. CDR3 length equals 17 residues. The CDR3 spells CASSMSRPLAGGSEQYF. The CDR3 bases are TGTGCCAGTAGTATGAGTAGGCCCTTAGCGGGAGGAAGCGAGCAGTACTTC.

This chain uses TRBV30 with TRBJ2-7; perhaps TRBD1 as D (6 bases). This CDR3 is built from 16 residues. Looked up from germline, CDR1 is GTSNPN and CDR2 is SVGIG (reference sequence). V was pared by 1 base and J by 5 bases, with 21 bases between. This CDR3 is CAWSGSPTGLSNEQYF. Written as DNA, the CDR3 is TGTGCCTGGAGTGGATCGCCCACAGGGTTGAGCAACGAGCAGTACTTC.

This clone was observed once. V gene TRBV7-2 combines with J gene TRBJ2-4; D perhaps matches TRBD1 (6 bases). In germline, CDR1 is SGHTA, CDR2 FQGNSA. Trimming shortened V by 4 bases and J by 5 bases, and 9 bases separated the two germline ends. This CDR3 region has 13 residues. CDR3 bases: TGTGCCAGCAGCTCGAGGACAGAAAACATTCAGTACTTC. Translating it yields CASSSRTENIQYF. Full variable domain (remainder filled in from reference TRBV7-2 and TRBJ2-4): GAGVSQSPSNKVTEKGKDVELRCDPISGHTALYWYRQSLGQGLEFLIYFQGNSAPDKSGLPSDRFSAERTGGSVSTLTIQRTQQEDSAVYLCASSSRTENIQYFGAGTRLSVL.

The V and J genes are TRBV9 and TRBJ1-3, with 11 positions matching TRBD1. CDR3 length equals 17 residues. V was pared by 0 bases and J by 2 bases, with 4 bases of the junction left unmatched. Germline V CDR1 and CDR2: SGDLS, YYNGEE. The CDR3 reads CASSVAADRGPGNTIYF. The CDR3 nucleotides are TGTGCCAGCAGCGTAGCTGCGGACAGGGGGCCTGGAAACACCATATATTTT.

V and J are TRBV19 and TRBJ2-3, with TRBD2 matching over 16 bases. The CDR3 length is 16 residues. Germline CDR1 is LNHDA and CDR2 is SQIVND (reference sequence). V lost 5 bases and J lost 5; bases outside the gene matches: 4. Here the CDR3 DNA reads TGTGCCAGTAGTTTCGGGACTAGCGGGAGGGGAGATACGCAGTATTTT. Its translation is CASSFGTSGRGDTQYF.

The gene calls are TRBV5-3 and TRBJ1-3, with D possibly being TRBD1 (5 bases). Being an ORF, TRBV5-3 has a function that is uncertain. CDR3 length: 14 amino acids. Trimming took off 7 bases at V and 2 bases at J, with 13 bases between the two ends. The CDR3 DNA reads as TGTGCCAGATGCTGGCGGGGGACTGGAAACACCATATATTTT. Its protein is CARCWRGTGNTIYF.

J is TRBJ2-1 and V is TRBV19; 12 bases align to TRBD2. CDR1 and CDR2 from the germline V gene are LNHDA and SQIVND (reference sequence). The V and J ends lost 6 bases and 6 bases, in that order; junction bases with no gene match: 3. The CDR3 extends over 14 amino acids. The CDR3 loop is CASSRTSGINEQFF. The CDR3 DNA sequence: TGTGCCAGTAGCAGGACTAGCGGGATCAATGAGCAGTTCTTC.

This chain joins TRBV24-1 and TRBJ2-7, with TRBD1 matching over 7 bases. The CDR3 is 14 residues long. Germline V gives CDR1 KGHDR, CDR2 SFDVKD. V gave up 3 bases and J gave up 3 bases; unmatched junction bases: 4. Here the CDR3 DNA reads TGTGCCACCAGTGATCCCGGGACAGACTACGAGCAGTACTTC. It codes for CATSDPGTDYEQYF.

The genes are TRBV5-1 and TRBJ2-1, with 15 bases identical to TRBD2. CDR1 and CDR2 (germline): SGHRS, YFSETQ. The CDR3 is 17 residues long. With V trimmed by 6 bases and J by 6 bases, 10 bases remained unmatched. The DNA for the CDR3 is TGCGCCAGCACGCCCTCTGGGACTAGCGGGAGGACCAATGAGCAGTTCTTC. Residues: CASTPSGTSGRTNEQFF.

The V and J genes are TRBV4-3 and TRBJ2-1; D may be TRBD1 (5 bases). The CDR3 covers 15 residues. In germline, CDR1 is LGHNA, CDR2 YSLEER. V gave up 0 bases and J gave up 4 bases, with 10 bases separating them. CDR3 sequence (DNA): TGCGCCAGCAGCCAAGATGGTAACAGGTACAATGAGCAGTTCTTC. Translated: CASSQDGNRYNEQFF.

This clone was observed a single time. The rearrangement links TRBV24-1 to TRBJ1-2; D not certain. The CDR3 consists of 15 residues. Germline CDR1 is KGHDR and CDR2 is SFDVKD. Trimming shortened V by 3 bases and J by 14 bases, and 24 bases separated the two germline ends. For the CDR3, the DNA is TGTGCCACCAGTGATCCCCTAACTGCCGAGATGTTGAGGACCTTC. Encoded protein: CATSDPLTAEMLRTF.

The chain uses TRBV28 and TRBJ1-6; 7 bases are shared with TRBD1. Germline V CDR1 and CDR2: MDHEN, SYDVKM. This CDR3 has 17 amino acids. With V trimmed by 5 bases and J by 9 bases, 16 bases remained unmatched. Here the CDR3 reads CASSTYRGGPHSSPLHF. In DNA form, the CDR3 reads TGTGCCAGCAGTACGTACAGGGGTGGTCCCCATAGTTCACCCCTCCACTTT.

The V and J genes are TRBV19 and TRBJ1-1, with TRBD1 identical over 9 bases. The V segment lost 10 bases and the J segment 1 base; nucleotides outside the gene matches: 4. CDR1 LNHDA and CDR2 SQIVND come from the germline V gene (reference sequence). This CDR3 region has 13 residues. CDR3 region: CATDRGTNTEAFF. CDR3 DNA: TGTGCCACCGACAGGGGGACGAACACTGAAGCTTTCTTT.

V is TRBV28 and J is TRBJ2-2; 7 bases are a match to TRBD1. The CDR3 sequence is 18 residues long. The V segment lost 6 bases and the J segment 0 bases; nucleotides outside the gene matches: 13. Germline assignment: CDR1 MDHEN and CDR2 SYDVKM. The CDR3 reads CASSLGTVWKPNTGELFF. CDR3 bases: TGTGCCAGCAGCCTCGGGACAGTGTGGAAGCCGAACACCGGGGAGCTGTTTTTT.

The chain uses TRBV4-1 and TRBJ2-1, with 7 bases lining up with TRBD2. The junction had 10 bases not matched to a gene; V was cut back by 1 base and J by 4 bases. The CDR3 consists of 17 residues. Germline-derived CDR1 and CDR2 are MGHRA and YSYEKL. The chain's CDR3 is CASSQVRRRELYNEQFF. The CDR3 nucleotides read TGCGCCAGCAGCCAAGTTAGGAGGCGGGAGCTGTACAATGAGCAGTTCTTC.

CDR3: CASSQTPTSAETQYF. CDR3 in DNA: TGTGCCAGCAGCCAAACACCTACTAGCGCAGAGACCCAGTACTTC. This chain connects TRBV3-1 (or the pseudogene TRBV3-2) to TRBJ2-5, with TRBD2 identical over 7 bases. Germline V gene data show CDR1 as LGHDT and CDR2 as YNNKEL (reference sequence). CDR3 length equals 15 residues. V shed 2 bases and J 4 bases; nucleotides not matched to a gene: 7.

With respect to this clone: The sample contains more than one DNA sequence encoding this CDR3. The CDR3 sequence: CASSLAGGGETQYF. The CDR3 DNA reads as TGTGCCAGCAGCTTAGCGGGAGGAGGAGAGACCCAGTACTTC. The V and J genes are TRBV7-9 and TRBJ2-5; possibly TRBD2 for D (6 bases). The germline CDR1 and CDR2 sequences are SEHNR and FQNEAQ (reference sequence). This CDR3 comprises 14 residues. Trimming pared 0 bases from V and 4 bases from J, leaving 9 bases between.

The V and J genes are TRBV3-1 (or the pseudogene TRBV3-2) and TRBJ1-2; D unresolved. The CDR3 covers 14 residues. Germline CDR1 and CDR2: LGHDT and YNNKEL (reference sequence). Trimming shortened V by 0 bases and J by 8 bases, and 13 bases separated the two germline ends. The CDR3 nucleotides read TGTGCCAGCAGCCAAGAGCCCACCCTGGGCGGCTACACCTTC. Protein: CASSQEPTLGGYTF.

The CDR3 sequence is CASSFAGQGWGTNEKLFF. In nucleotides, the CDR3 is TGTGCCAGCAGTTTTGCGGGACAGGGTTGGGGAACTAATGAAAAACTGTTTTTT. The chain has TRBV27 and TRBJ1-4; 9 positions match TRBD1. This CDR3 has 18 residues. Looked up from germline, CDR1 is MNHEY and CDR2 is SMNVEV (reference sequence). The trim removed 3 bases at V and 1 base at J, leaving 9 bases unmatched.

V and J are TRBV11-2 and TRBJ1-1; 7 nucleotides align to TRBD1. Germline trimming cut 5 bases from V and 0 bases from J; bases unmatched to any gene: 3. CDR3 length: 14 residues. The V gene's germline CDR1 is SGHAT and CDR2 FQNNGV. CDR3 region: CASSEGQMNTEAFF. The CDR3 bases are TGTGCCAGCAGCGAGGGACAGATGAACACTGAAGCTTTCTTT.

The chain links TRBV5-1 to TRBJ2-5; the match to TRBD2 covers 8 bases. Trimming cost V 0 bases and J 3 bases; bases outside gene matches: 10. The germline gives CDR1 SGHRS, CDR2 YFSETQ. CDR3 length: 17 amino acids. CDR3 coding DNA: TGCGCCAGCAGCTTGGATCCGGGAGGGTGGTCCAAAGAGACCCAGTACTTC. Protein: CASSLDPGGWSKETQYF.

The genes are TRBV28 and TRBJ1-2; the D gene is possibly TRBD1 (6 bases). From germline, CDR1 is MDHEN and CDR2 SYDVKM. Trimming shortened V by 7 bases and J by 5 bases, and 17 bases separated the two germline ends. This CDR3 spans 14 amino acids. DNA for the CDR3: TGTGCCAGCATCCCCGGCAGGGGTGTTTATGGCTACACCTTC. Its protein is CASIPGRGVYGYTF.

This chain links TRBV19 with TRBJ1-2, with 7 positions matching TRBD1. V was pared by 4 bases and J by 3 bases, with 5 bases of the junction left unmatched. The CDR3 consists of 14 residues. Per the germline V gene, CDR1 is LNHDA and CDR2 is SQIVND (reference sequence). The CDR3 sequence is CASSTGGDYYGYTF. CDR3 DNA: TGTGCCAGTAGTACAGGGGGAGACTACTATGGCTACACCTTC.

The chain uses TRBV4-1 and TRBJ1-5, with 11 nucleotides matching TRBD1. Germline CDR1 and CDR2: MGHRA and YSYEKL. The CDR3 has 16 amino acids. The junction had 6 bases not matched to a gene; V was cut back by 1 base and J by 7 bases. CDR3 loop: CASSQVRDRGDQPQHF. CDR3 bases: TGCGCCAGCAGCCAAGTAAGGGACAGGGGGGACCAGCCCCAGCATTTT.

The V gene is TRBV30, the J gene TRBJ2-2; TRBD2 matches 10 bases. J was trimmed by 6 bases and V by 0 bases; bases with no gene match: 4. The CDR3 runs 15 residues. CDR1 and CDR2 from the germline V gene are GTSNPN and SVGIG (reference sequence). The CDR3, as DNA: TGTGCCTGGAGTGTAGGACTAGCGGTGGCCGGGGAGCTGTTTTTT. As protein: CAWSVGLAVAGELFF.

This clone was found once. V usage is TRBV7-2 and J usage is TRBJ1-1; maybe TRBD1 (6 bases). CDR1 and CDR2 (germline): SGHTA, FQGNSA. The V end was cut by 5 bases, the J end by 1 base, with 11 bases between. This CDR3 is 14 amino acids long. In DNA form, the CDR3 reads TGTGCCAGCAGCGCCCAACAGGGGAACACTGAAGCTTTCTTT. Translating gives CASSAQQGNTEAFF.

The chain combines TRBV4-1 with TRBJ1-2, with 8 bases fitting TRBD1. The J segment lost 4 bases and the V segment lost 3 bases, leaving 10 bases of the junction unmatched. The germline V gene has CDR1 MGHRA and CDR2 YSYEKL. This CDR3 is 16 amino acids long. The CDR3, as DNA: TGCGCCAGCAGCCAGGACCCCGGGACAGGTGGCTATGGCTACACCTTC. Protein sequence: CASSQDPGTGGYGYTF.

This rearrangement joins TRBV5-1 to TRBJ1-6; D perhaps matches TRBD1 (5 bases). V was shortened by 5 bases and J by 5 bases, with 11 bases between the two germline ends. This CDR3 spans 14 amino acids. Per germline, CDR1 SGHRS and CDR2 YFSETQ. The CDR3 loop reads CASSLTDNNSPLHF. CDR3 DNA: TGCGCCAGCAGTCTGACAGACAATAATTCACCCCTCCACTTT.

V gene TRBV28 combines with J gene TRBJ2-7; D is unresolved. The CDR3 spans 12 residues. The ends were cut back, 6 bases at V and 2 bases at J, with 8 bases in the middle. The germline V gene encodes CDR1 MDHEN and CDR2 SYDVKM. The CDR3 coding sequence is TGTGCCAGCAGCTCTCACACCTACGAGCAGTACTTC. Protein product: CASSSHTYEQYF.

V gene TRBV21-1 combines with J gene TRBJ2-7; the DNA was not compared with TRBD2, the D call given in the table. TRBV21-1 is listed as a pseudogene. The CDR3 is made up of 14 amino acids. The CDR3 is CASSKPRLLYEQYF. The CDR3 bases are TGTGCCAGCAGCAAGCCCCGGTTGCTCTACGAGCAGTACTTC.

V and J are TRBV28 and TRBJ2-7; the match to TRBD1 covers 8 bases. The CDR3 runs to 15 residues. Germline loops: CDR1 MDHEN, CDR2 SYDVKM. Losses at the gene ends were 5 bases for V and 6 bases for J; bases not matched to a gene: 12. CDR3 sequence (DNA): TGTGCCAGCAGTCCCACAGGCAGGGGACAGGTCGAGCAGTACTTC. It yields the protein CASSPTGRGQVEQYF.